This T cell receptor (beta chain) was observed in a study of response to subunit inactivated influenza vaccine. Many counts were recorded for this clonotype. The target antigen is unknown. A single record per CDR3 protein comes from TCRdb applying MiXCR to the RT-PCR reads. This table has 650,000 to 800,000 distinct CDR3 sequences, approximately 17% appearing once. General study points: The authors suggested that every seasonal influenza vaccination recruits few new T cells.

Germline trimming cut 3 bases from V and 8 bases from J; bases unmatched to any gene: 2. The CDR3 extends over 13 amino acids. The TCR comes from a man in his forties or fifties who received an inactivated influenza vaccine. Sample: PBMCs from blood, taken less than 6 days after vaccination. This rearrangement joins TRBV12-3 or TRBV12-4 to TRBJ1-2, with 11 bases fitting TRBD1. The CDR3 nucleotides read TGTGCCAGCAGTTTGGGGACAGGGGGGGGCTACACCTTC. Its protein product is CASSLGTGGGYTF.